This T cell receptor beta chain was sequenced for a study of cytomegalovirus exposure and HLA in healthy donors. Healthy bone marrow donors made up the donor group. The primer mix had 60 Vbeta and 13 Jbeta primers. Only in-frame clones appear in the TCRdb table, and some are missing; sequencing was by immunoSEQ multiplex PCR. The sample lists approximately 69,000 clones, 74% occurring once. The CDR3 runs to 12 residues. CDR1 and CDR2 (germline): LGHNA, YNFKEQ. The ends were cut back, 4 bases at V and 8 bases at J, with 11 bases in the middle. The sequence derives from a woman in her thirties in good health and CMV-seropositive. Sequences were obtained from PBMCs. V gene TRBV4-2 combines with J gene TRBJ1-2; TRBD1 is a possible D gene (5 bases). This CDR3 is CASSLGGEGYTF. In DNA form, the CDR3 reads TGTGCCAGCAGCCTGGGGGGTGAGGGCTACACCTTC.